The sequence of this T cell receptor (beta chain) was determined in a study of regulatory T cells in long-lasting Graves disease. Whole-study findings and limits: It was in persistent disease that TRBV28, TRBJ1-2 and TRBJ2-5 were favored.

Time point meaning: persistent/refractory GD, antithyroid drugs over 5 years with positive TRAb. After RNA was extracted from PBMCs, the TCR library was made from it. There are many counts of this clonotype. What it binds is unknown. V was clipped by 0 bases and J by 6 bases; unmatched bases: 3. The CDR3 loop spans 14 amino acids. CDR1 MNHEY and CDR2 SMNVEV come from the germline V gene (reference sequence). According to the study, TCR beta libraries were built with iRepertoire HTBI primers and CDR3-region Arm-PCR. As handled by the study authors: Taken together, the samples had roughly 63 TRBV and more than 11 TRBJ segments identified. TCRdb processed the multiplex PCR reads anew with MiXCR; each CDR3 protein has one entry. For this entry, the V and J calls and clone size follow TCRdb and not the study's own pipeline. The sample holds 400,000 to 500,000 distinct CDR3 sequences, 21% seen once.

The chain combines TRBV27 with TRBJ2-7; TRBD1 matches 9 bases. The origin of this receptor is a female donor with Graves disease. Sequencing used peripheral blood mononuclear cells (PBMCs), obtained when the disease was refractory, from a patient treated with antithyroid drugs. This chain's CDR3 is CASSLSWDRVEQYF. The CDR3 DNA reads TGTGCCAGCAGTTTATCATGGGACAGGGTCGAGCAGTACTTC.